What follows describes a single T cell receptor beta chain. Its cognate antigen is unknown. The treatment is: about 20 received Ad26.COV2.S at low or high dose, single or two shots; 5 received placebo; per-sample allocation not given. Sampling took place 63 days after the first vaccine or placebo injection. Germline V gene lookup returns CDR1 MNHEY and CDR2 SVGEGT. Between the trimmed V and J ends, which lost 6 bases and 7 bases, there was a span of 16 bases. This CDR3 is built from 14 residues. The data were produced by immunoSEQ multiplex PCR, yet TCRdb's version contains in-frame clones alone and is incomplete. Among about 680,000 clones, roughly 90% were seen once, and the ten largest hold about 1.5%. This entry comes from a study of Ad26.COV2.S vaccination and SARS-CoV-2 variants. General study results and limits: For non-spike TCRs, breadth in vaccine recipients resembled that in placebo recipients.

This TCR came from a person aged 18-65 years who received the Ad26.COV2.S COVID-19 vaccine or a placebo. The sample here was peripheral blood, taken in a trial of Ad26.COV2.S vaccine versus placebo. The J gene is TRBJ2-1, the V gene TRBV6-2 or TRBV6-3; D is possibly TRBD1 (6 bases). The CDR3 nucleotides read TGTGCCAGCAGCCTCCGGGACACTCTAAATGAGCAGTTCTTC. Translated: CASSLRDTLNEQFF.